What follows are 17 T cell receptor beta chains derived from one specimen sequenced in a study of shared T cell receptors in the human thymus. Measured with immunoSEQ multiplex PCR; TCRdb has only the in-frame clones, and not every one. The profile covers some 760,000 clones, with roughly 85% appearing a single time and under 0.012% taken by the ten largest. These data are also associated with another study on human thymus T cells.

Sequenced material: thymocytes. The receptors were sampled from a girl less than two years old with a congenital heart defect.

The chain has TRBV5-6 and TRBJ2-7; D possibly corresponds to TRBD2 (5 bases). The CDR3 totals 19 residues. Germline assignment: CDR1 SGHDT and CDR2 YYEEEE. Trimming removed 4 bases from V and 3 bases from J, with 29 bases in between. The CDR3: CASSLAPTRFGVNGYEQYF. CDR3 sequence (DNA): TGTGCCAGCAGCCTCGCACCGACAAGGTTCGGGGTAAATGGCTACGAGCAGTACTTC.

The chain is built from TRBV6-1 and TRBJ1-2; 8 nucleotides agree with TRBD1. The CDR3 has 17 residues. CDR1 and CDR2 from the germline V gene are MNHNS and SASEGT. V shed 0 bases and J 4 bases; nucleotides not matched to a gene: 10. CDR3 protein: CASSEALLDRGRYGYTF. The CDR3 nucleotides read TGTGCCAGCAGTGAAGCTCTGCTCGACAGGGGACGCTATGGCTACACCTTC.

This chain joins TRBV14 and TRBJ1-1; possible D gene TRBD1, 5 bases. V was shortened by 1 base and J by 1 base, with 10 bases between the two germline ends. Germline V gene lookup returns CDR1 SGHDN and CDR2 FVKESK. There are 15 residues in the CDR3. The CDR3, as DNA: TGTGCCAGCAGCCAAGTGTACGACAGGAACACTGAAGCTTTCTTT. This gives the protein CASSQVYDRNTEAFF.

The sample holds a few counts of this clone. The rearrangement joins TRBV2 to TRBJ2-5, with TRBD2 matching over 11 bases. Germline V CDR1 and CDR2: SNHLY, FYNNEI. This CDR3 is 18 amino acids long. The ends lost 5 bases at V and 3 bases at J; junction bases unmatched: 14. In DNA form, the CDR3 reads TGTGCCAGCAGTCCTATGGGGTTTAGCGGGAGGGGAAAAGAGACCCAGTACTTC. Its translation: CASSPMGFSGRGKETQYF.

The rearrangement joins TRBV11-2 to TRBJ1-1; D is possibly TRBD1 (6 bases). Trimming took off 2 bases at V and 1 base at J, with 20 bases between the two ends. This CDR3 is built from 18 residues. Germline CDR1 is SGHAT and CDR2 is FQNNGV. The CDR3 DNA sequence: TGTGCCAGCAGCTTACATTCACACAGGGTCCGGGGGAACACTGAAGCTTTCTTT. The encoded protein is CASSLHSHRVRGNTEAFF.

The genes are TRBV7-9 and TRBJ2-1; TRBD1 is a possible D gene (6 bases). The V end was cut by 0 bases, the J end by 6 bases, with 15 bases between. The germline V gene has CDR1 SEHNR and CDR2 FQNEAQ (reference sequence). The CDR3 has 16 residues. The DNA of the CDR3 is TGTGCCAGCAGCTTAGCGAGGGGGTTTTGGGGCAATGAGCAGTTCTTC. This codes for CASSLARGFWGNEQFF.

The chain recombines TRBV6-5 with TRBJ2-2; TRBD1 might be the D (5 bases). This CDR3 has 14 residues. V was cut by 2 bases and J by 5 bases, with 9 bases left in between. Germline assignment: CDR1 MNHEY and CDR2 SVGAGI. This CDR3 reads CASSYRGRTGELFF. The CDR3 region has the DNA TGTGCCAGCAGTTACAGGGGTCGGACCGGGGAGCTGTTTTTT.

In this sample, this clone turned up a few times. The gene calls are TRBV14 and TRBJ2-2; 9 positions agree with TRBD1. Germline V gives CDR1 SGHDN, CDR2 FVKESK. Trimming at V came to 0 bases and at J to 7 bases, leaving 12 bases not matched to a gene. CDR3 length: 18 amino acids. The CDR3 coding sequence is TGTGCCAGCAGCCAAGACTTTGTCGGGACAGGGTGGTTCGGGGAGCTGTTTTTT. Its protein is CASSQDFVGTGWFGELFF. Full variable domain (rest looked up from reference TRBV14 and TRBJ2-2): EAGVTQFPSHSVIEKGQTVTLRCDPISGHDNLYWYRRVMGKEIKFLLHFVKESKQDESGMPNNRFLAERTGGTYSTLKVQPAELEDSGVYFCASSQDFVGTGWFGELFFGEGSRLTVL.

Comment on this clone: The same CDR3 is also encoded by other DNA sequences in this sample. The chain links TRBV7-9 to TRBJ2-6; TRBD2 matches 7 bases. This CDR3 spans 15 amino acids. The V gene's germline CDR1 is SEHNR and CDR2 FQNEAQ (reference sequence). Trimming cost V 3 bases and J 1 base; bases outside gene matches: 0. The CDR3 here is CASSLRGSGANVLTF. The CDR3 DNA reads as TGTGCCAGCAGCTTGCGGGGGTCTGGGGCCAACGTCCTGACTTTC.

J is TRBJ1-1 and V is TRBV7-8, with 10 bases fitting TRBD1. The V segment lost 5 bases and the J segment 1 base; nucleotides outside the gene matches: 7. The CDR3 covers 16 residues. Germline-derived CDR1 and CDR2 are SGHVS and FQNEAQ. The CDR3 DNA reads TGTGCCAGCAGCCAGCGACAGGGGGCAGGGAACACTGAAGCTTTCTTT. This sequence encodes CASSQRQGAGNTEAFF.

The rearrangement uses TRBV12-5 and TRBJ1-2; 10 bases agree with TRBD1. V lost 3 bases and J lost 4; bases outside the gene matches: 8. Germline V gene lookup returns CDR1 LGHNT and CDR2 FRNRAP. This CDR3 is 16 amino acids long. The CDR3 DNA is TGTGCTAGTGGTTTCGGGACAGGGGTCCCCTCCTATGGCTACACCTTC. Translation: CASGFGTGVPSYGYTF.

The chain joins TRBV28 to TRBJ1-2; D possibly corresponds to TRBD1 (6 bases). CDR1 and CDR2 (germline): MDHEN, SYDVKM. Trimming removed 3 bases from V and 3 bases from J, with 23 bases in between. The CDR3 loop spans 18 amino acids. The CDR3 nucleotides read TGTGCCAGCAGTTTCAGCCTTCACTCGGACAGTATTTACTATGGCTACACCTTC. Residues: CASSFSLHSDSIYYGYTF.

J is TRBJ2-7 and V is TRBV5-6, with 10 bases matching TRBD1. The CDR3 extends over 16 amino acids. With 2 bases clipped from V and 6 bases from J, the junction kept 11 bases outside the gene matches. CDR1 is SGHDT and CDR2 is YYEEEE in the germline V gene. As DNA, the CDR3 is TGTGCCAGCAGCTTCTCCACGGGACAGGGGTCCGCCGAGCAGTACTTC. Translation gives CASSFSTGQGSAEQYF. The full variable domain, in which reference TRBV5-6 and TRBJ2-7 provide the parts outside the CDR3, is DAGVTQSPTHLIKTRGQQVTLRCSPKSGHDTVSWYQQALGQGPQFIFQYYEEEERQRGNFPDRFSGHQFPNYSSELNVNALLLGDSALYLCASSFSTGQGSAEQYFGPGTRLTVT.

The chain combines TRBV10-3 with TRBJ2-7, with 15 positions matching TRBD2. V shed 0 bases, J shed 0 bases, and the junction held 9 bases outside the gene matches. Germline lookup yields CDR1 ENHRY and CDR2 SYGVKD. There are 20 residues in the CDR3. CDR3 in DNA: TGTGCCATCAGTGAGTCATTTAGGACTAGCGGGGGGGTGAGCTCCTACGAGCAGTACTTC. This encodes CAISESFRTSGGVSSYEQYF.

This clone was found a few times. V usage is TRBV4-1 and J usage is TRBJ2-5, with 7 nucleotides matching TRBD2. The CDR3 extends over 14 amino acids. After removal of 4 bases from V and 9 bases from J, the junction contained 11 bases not matched to a gene. Germline CDR1 reads MGHRA; CDR2 reads YSYEKL. The DNA for the CDR3 is TGCGCCAGCAGCCCGCTAGCGGTACCTCCCGCCCAGTACTTC. Translation: CASSPLAVPPAQYF.

This chain connects TRBV14 to TRBJ1-6; 10 bases fit TRBD1. The CDR3 consists of 15 residues. The V segment lost 4 bases and the J segment 12 bases; nucleotides outside the gene matches: 9. From germline, CDR1 is SGHDN and CDR2 FVKESK. The DNA of the CDR3 is TGTGCCAGCAGCCGGGACAGGGGCCCCATCTTACCCCTCCACTTT. Its translation is CASSRDRGPILPLHF.

The rearrangement links TRBV7-8 to TRBJ1-1; 7 bases line up with TRBD1. The germline CDR1 and CDR2 sequences are SGHVS and FQNEAQ. The CDR3 consists of 16 residues. The junction had 14 bases not matched to a gene; V was cut back by 5 bases and J by 5 bases. In DNA, the CDR3 is TGTGCCAGCAGCCCTGGGACAGAAGGTGTTGGGACTGAAGCTTTCTTT. Its protein product is CASSPGTEGVGTEAFF.